This entry describes one T cell receptor beta chain. As yet, its antigen is unknown. The data are from a study of T cell responses to AZD1222 COVID-19 vaccine. Study-wide points: Among the donors, most were white British and more were female, and clonal diversity was possibly underestimated.

The assay was immunoSEQ multiplex PCR, and TCRdb's table has in-frame clones only and misses some. The sample includes about 120,000 clones, 85% to 95% of them seen just once. The CDR3 loop spans 18 amino acids. With V trimmed by 6 bases and J by 0 bases, 13 bases remained unmatched. The germline gives CDR1 ENHRY, CDR2 SYGVKD. The rearrangement links TRBV10-3 to TRBJ2-3, with 9 bases that match TRBD1. The source is an adult in good health. The sequences come from peripheral blood, collected on day 0 of AZD1222 vaccination. CDR3 amino acids: CAIRTTGTGSPSTDTQYF. The CDR3 DNA sequence: TGTGCCATCAGGACTACCGGGACAGGGTCTCCTAGCACAGATACGCAGTATTTT.